The present T cell receptor (beta chain) was sequenced within a study of CD8 T cells in ankylosing spondylitis (dated by TCRdb to 2015 to 2018). Regarding the study in general: T cell receptor beta repertoires were profiled in healthy donors and ankylosing spondylitis patients so that disease-linked TCR variants could be found. The full study cohort comprised 20 to 25 ankylosing spondylitis patients and about 110 healthy donors. Samples of peripheral blood were taken, and for ankylosing spondylitis patients, synovial fluid was collected as well. The paper's findings and limits, for the study overall: According to the report, matched synovial fluid samples from ankylosing spondylitis patients were significantly enriched for the disease-linked clones. A TCR beta motif of fewer than 10 highly homologous amino acid variants appeared characteristic of blood from ankylosing spondylitis patients. Some motif variants were previously reported in synovial fluid and blood of reactive arthritis patients, suggesting common disease-initiation mechanisms. In peripheral blood, the disease-linked clones were found at relatively low frequencies and had a CD8+ phenotype.

The germline V end is reduced by 6 bases and the J end by 0 bases; junction bases left unmatched: 5. CDR1 and CDR2, per the germline V gene, are SQVTM and ANQGSEA. The CDR3 runs 14 residues from the cysteine to the phenylalanine. Only CDR3 DNA is held: 42 bases, read in frame from base 1. These reads were obtained on an Illumina HiSeq 2500. Quantitative 5'-RACE with molecular barcodes was used to prepare TCR beta libraries. The authors processed their data as follows. A new computational method, built on a probabilistic model of VDJ rearrangement, was used to identify disease-linked TCR variants. The public reads were quality trimmed at Q25 with fastp and then assembled into clones with MiXCR by TCRdb, keeping productive beta chains. Each entry is one CDR3 protein sequence, shown with its most common DNA and genes. The V and J calls and clone size come from TCRdb's table, not from the authors' own analysis. This sample comprises 390,000 or so distinct CDR3 sequences, about a fifth of them detected only once. The top ten clonotypes cover roughly a sixth of the sample.

On this clonotype itself: It has no known antigen specificity. Per-nucleotide qualities are absent, and no much larger clonotype sits a single base away.

The chain uses TRBV29-1 and TRBJ2-1; 7 central bases correspond to TRBD1. The TCR sequence derives from a male donor with ankylosing spondylitis. Input material: blood, either unsorted or a sorted T cell fraction (not recorded which). The sequenced DNA: TGCAGCGTCCCGGACAGGAGCTCCTACAATGAGCAGTTCTTC. The resulting protein is CSVPDRSSYNEQFF.